Each of the 9 T cell receptor beta chains below was sequenced from the same sample in a study of blood T cell repertoires in COVID-19. Repertoires were generated with immunoSEQ multiplex PCR, while TCRdb's copy carries only in-frame clones and drops some. The profile shows approximately 150,000 clones, about four fifths of them singletons. Sequencing was carried out using peripheral blood. The receptors derive from a human donor in a cohort sampled during active COVID-19.

The chain combines TRBV25-1 with TRBJ2-7, with TRBD1 matching over 7 bases. Germline lookup yields CDR1 MGHDK and CDR2 SYGVNS. The CDR3 spans 13 residues. V was pared by 5 bases and J by 0 bases, with 1 base of the junction left unmatched. Here the CDR3 reads CASSRQGSYEQYF. In DNA form, the CDR3 reads TGTGCCAGCAGTCGACAGGGCTCCTACGAGCAGTACTTC.

This clone came up once. This sequence joins TRBV5-1 and TRBJ2-2; 11 bases fit TRBD2. Germline CDR1 and CDR2: SGHRS and YFSETQ. Trimming at V came to 4 bases and at J to 1 base, leaving 9 bases not matched to a gene. This CDR3 is built from 18 residues. The CDR3 protein is CASSPGLAATKNTGELFF. Here the CDR3 DNA reads TGCGCCAGCAGCCCGGGACTAGCGGCAACAAAGAACACCGGGGAGCTGTTTTTT.

The chain joins TRBV6-5 to TRBJ2-1, with 7 bases aligning to TRBD1. V shed 5 bases, J shed 7 bases, and the junction held 5 bases outside the gene matches. This CDR3 has 13 amino acids. Germline lookup yields CDR1 MNHEY and CDR2 SVGAGI. The CDR3 sequence: CASSRSTGNEQFF. The DNA for the CDR3 is TGTGCCAGCAGTCGTTCGACAGGGAATGAGCAGTTCTTC.

This clone was recorded many times. The V and J genes are TRBV24-1 and TRBJ2-7; D possibly corresponds to TRBD2 (6 bases). This CDR3 contains 13 residues. The V gene's germline CDR1 is KGHDR and CDR2 SFDVKD. Trimming stripped 5 bases from V and 5 bases from J, with 12 bases between. Written as DNA, the CDR3 is TGTGCCACCAGTGGGGGGGATGGGAACGAGCAGTACGTC. Protein sequence: CATSGGDGNEQYV.

This CDR3 is CASSRMTGVGNTIYF. The CDR3 nucleotides read TGTGCCAGCAGCCGTATGACAGGGGTGGGAAACACCATATATTTT. The chain couples TRBV7-6 to TRBJ1-3; the match to TRBD1 covers 8 bases. Germline V gene sequence: CDR1 SGHVS, CDR2 FNYEAQ. This CDR3 spans 15 amino acids. V lost 5 bases to trimming and J lost 4 bases; unmatched junction nucleotides: 7.

The chain is built from TRBV29-1 and TRBJ1-3; no clear D. V lost 6 bases and J lost 8, with 5 bases in between. This CDR3 comprises 9 residues. From germline, CDR1 is SQVTM and CDR2 ANQGSEA. CDR3 in amino acids: CSVLDTIYF. The CDR3 bases are TGCAGCGTACTAGACACCATATATTTT.

This chain connects TRBV27 to TRBJ1-1, with D unresolved. From germline, CDR1 is MNHEY and CDR2 SMNVEV (reference sequence). The CDR3 has 12 residues. V lost 4 bases, J lost 11 bases, and 14 bases lay in between. Written as DNA, the CDR3 is TGTGCCAGCAGTTCGGGCCGGAGGGAGGCTTTCTTT. It translates to CASSSGRREAFF.

The chain joins TRBV19 to TRBJ1-6; 7 positions match TRBD1. Per germline, CDR1 LNHDA and CDR2 SQIVND (reference sequence). The CDR3 has 17 amino acids. V shed 6 bases and J 0 bases; nucleotides not matched to a gene: 8. CDR3 bases: TGTGCCAGTAGACCGGGACAGAGAAGCTCCTATAATTCACCCCTCCACTTT. Protein: CASRPGQRSSYNSPLHF.

V is TRBV6-5 and J is TRBJ2-7, with a possible D match to TRBD1 (7 bases). The CDR3 sequence is 14 residues long. Germline CDR1 MNHEY, CDR2 SVGAGI. The V end lost 6 bases, the J end lost 4 bases, and 16 bases lay between the germline ends. CDR3: CASSALPGGYEQYV. Here the CDR3 DNA reads TGTGCCAGCAGCGCCCTCCCAGGGGGGTACGAGCAGTACGTC.